The next 32 T cell receptor beta chains were all read from a single sample in a study of blood T cell repertoires in COVID-19. Sequenced by immunoSEQ multiplex PCR; TCRdb stores in-frame clones only, minus some. This repertoire shows roughly 310,000 clones, under 90% found once; its top ten account for roughly 2.9%. Sequenced sample: peripheral blood. All receptors come from a woman in her 30s with COVID-19, enrolled during active disease.

The chain has TRBV5-6 and TRBJ1-3, with no clear D. V was shortened by 5 bases and J by 4 bases, with 13 bases between the two germline ends. This CDR3 has 14 amino acids. The V gene's germline CDR1 is SGHDT and CDR2 YYEEEE. The DNA of the CDR3 is TGTGCCAGCAGTCACGGTTTCCCCGGAAACACCATATATTTT. Translating gives CASSHGFPGNTIYF. The entire variable domain, with the rest obtained from reference TRBV5-6 and TRBJ1-3, is as follows: DAGVTQSPTHLIKTRGQQVTLRCSPKSGHDTVSWYQQALGQGPQFIFQYYEEEERQRGNFPDRFSGHQFPNYSSELNVNALLLGDSALYLCASSHGFPGNTIYFGEGSWLTVV.

V gene TRBV7-9 combines with J gene TRBJ2-7; 7 bases are a match to TRBD2. Germline V gene lookup returns CDR1 SEHNR and CDR2 FQNEAQ (reference sequence). With V trimmed by 2 bases and J by 1 base, 8 bases remained unmatched. The CDR3 runs to 16 residues. As DNA, the CDR3 is TGTGCCAGCAGCTTATCAGTTTCTAGCGGATCCTACGAGCAGTACTTC. The encoded protein is CASSLSVSSGSYEQYF. Looking up the rest from reference TRBV7-9 and TRBJ2-7 gives the full variable domain: DTGVSQNPRHKITKRGQNVTFRCDPISEHNRLYWYRQTLGQGPEFLTYFQNEAQLEKSRLLSDRFSAERPKGSFSTLEIQRTEQGDSAMYLCASSLSVSSGSYEQYFGPGTRLTVT.

V is TRBV3-1 (or the pseudogene TRBV3-2) and J is TRBJ1-5; unclear D gene. V was cut by 1 base and J by 3 bases, with 10 bases left in between. CDR3 length: 15 amino acids. Per germline, CDR1 LGHDT and CDR2 YNNKEL (reference sequence). In DNA, the CDR3 is TGTGCCAGCAGCCAAGGATCCGGGAACAATCAGCCCCAGCATTTT. Residues: CASSQGSGNNQPQHF.

CDR3 in amino acids: CARQVSETQYF. DNA of the CDR3: TGTGCCCGACAGGTATCGGAGACCCAGTACTTC. The chain is built from TRBV30 and TRBJ2-5, with D perhaps TRBD1 (6 bases). This CDR3 has 11 residues. The germline V gene encodes CDR1 GTSNPN and CDR2 SVGIG (reference sequence). V was trimmed by 8 bases and J by 5 bases, leaving 12 bases between them.

This chain joins TRBV7-9 and TRBJ1-1, with 9 bases lining up with TRBD1. The CDR3 sequence is 16 residues long. Germline V lookup: CDR1 SEHNR, CDR2 FQNEAQ (reference sequence). J lost 3 bases, V lost 5 bases, and 10 bases had no gene match. CDR3 sequence (DNA): TGTGCCAGCAGCCCCTTTGACAGGACAGGGGACACTGAAGCTTTCTTT. Its translation is CASSPFDRTGDTEAFF.

The genes are TRBV4-2 and TRBJ1-4, with 10 nucleotides matching TRBD1. The junction had 9 bases not matched to a gene; V was cut back by 1 base and J by 7 bases. Per germline, CDR1 LGHNA and CDR2 YNFKEQ. The length of the CDR3 is 17 residues. CDR3 DNA sequence: TGTGCCAGCAGCCAAGCGGCAGGACAGGGGGTTGGTGAAAAACTGTTTTTT. Translation gives CASSQAAGQGVGEKLFF.

The chain is built from TRBV6-5 and TRBJ2-7; 10 positions agree with TRBD1. The CDR3 runs 13 residues. Germline assignment: CDR1 MNHEY and CDR2 SVGAGI. V lost 7 bases, J lost 6 bases, and 6 bases stayed unmatched. DNA for the CDR3: TGTGCCAGCACTGGACAGGGGGTCGGCGAGCAGTACTTC. Protein sequence: CASTGQGVGEQYF.

The chain combines TRBV30 with TRBJ2-7, with D hard to call. The ends were cut back, 8 bases at V and 2 bases at J, with 10 bases in the middle. Germline V lookup: CDR1 GTSNPN, CDR2 SVGIG (reference sequence). CDR3 size: 11 residues. The CDR3 coding sequence is TGTGCCGCCACCACTGCCTACGAGCAGTACTTC. Protein: CAATTAYEQYF.

This chain links TRBV3-1 (or the pseudogene TRBV3-2) with TRBJ1-2, with D perhaps TRBD1 (5 bases). The CDR3 runs to 13 residues. V was clipped by 4 bases and J by 4 bases, with 10 bases between them. The germline V gene encodes CDR1 LGHDT and CDR2 YNNKEL (reference sequence). The CDR3 sequence: CASSPGGGYGYTF. Written as DNA, the CDR3 is TGTGCCAGCAGCCCGGGGGGGGGCTATGGCTACACCTTC.

The rearrangement uses TRBV19 and TRBJ1-3; D is unresolved. Trimming took 3 bases from V and 0 from J, leaving 12 bases between them. Germline CDR1 and CDR2: LNHDA and SQIVND (reference sequence). The length of the CDR3 is 16 residues. CDR3 in DNA: TGTGCCAGTAGTATTGGATCCCGGGGCTCTGGAAACACCATATATTTT. It yields the protein CASSIGSRGSGNTIYF.

The chain has TRBV6-2 or TRBV6-3 and TRBJ2-7; 13 bases match TRBD2. CDR3 length: 18 amino acids. With 4 bases clipped from V and 7 bases from J, the junction kept 16 bases outside the gene matches. Germline V CDR1 and CDR2: MNHEY, SVGEGT. CDR3 sequence (DNA): TGTGCCAGCAGTTCGCTCCTCGCACTAGCGGGAGGGCCCGGTGAGCAGTACTTC. Translation gives CASSSLLALAGGPGEQYF.

This rearrangement joins TRBV7-8 to TRBJ1-2; 10 bases are shared with TRBD1. From germline, CDR1 is SGHVS and CDR2 FQNEAQ. V trimming: 5 bases; J trimming: 7 bases; junction bases outside the gene matches: 19. The CDR3 is 18 residues long. CDR3 in DNA: TGTGCCAGCAGCGCCCAAGGACAGGGGGGTATAGGATTAGTTGGCTACACCTTC. It translates to CASSAQGQGGIGLVGYTF.

The chain combines TRBV7-8 with TRBJ2-5, with 7 bases aligning to TRBD2. Germline V gene sequence: CDR1 SGHVS, CDR2 FQNEAQ. CDR3 length equals 18 residues. Unmatched junction bases numbered 14, after V lost 4 bases and J lost 0 bases. The CDR3 DNA is TGTGCCAGCAGCTCTGGGGGGGTAGCGGGTGCGTACCAAGAGACCCAGTACTTC. Amino acids: CASSSGGVAGAYQETQYF.

This chain connects TRBV5-1 to TRBJ2-2; 15 bases agree with TRBD2. The CDR3 extends over 17 amino acids. V gave up 4 bases and J gave up 6 bases; unmatched junction bases: 7. Germline CDR1 and CDR2: SGHRS and YFSETQ. In nucleotides, the CDR3 is TGCGCCAGCAGCCTAGGACTAGCGGGAGGGCCCGCCGGGGAGCTGTTTTTT. As protein: CASSLGLAGGPAGELFF.

The genes are TRBV10-3 and TRBJ1-5; 8 bases map to TRBD1. Germline values: CDR1 ENHRY, CDR2 SYGVKD. There are 14 residues in the CDR3. With V trimmed by 5 bases and J by 7 bases, 7 bases remained unmatched. Here the CDR3 reads CAISTQGAGQPQHF. CDR3 in DNA: TGTGCCATCAGTACCCAGGGGGCGGGACAGCCCCAGCATTTT.

This clone was picked up one time. The genes are TRBV12-3 or TRBV12-4 and TRBJ2-7; a possible D gene is TRBD2 (6 bases). V lost 8 bases to trimming and J lost 6 bases, with 17 bases between them. This CDR3 comprises 13 residues. The CDR3 DNA sequence: TGTGCCAGCTCGCTTTTTCTAGCGTCCGAGCAGTACTTC. This sequence encodes CASSLFLASEQYF.

Only a few counts were recorded for this clone. The CDR3 spells CASSEGGRTEAFF. In DNA form, the CDR3 reads TGTGCCAGCAGTGAAGGGGGCAGGACTGAAGCTTTCTTT. The chain joins TRBV25-1 to TRBJ1-1, with a tentative D call TRBD1 (6 bases). Germline-derived CDR1 and CDR2 are MGHDK and SYGVNS. The CDR3 runs 13 residues. V shed 2 bases and J shed 5 bases, with 9 bases lying between them.

This chain uses TRBV28 with TRBJ1-2, with TRBD1 matching 10 bases. The junction had 4 bases not matched to a gene; V was cut back by 5 bases and J by 4 bases. CDR1 MDHEN and CDR2 SYDVKM come from the germline V gene. The CDR3 loop spans 14 amino acids. CDR3 sequence (DNA): TGTGCCAGCAGTCCCGGGACAGGGGTCTATGGCTACACCTTC. Protein sequence: CASSPGTGVYGYTF.

The genes are TRBV28 and TRBJ2-1; D is perhaps TRBD2 (5 bases). This CDR3 region has 15 residues. V shed 5 bases and J shed 3 bases, with 14 bases lying between them. The germline gives CDR1 MDHEN, CDR2 SYDVKM. CDR3 sequence reads: CASSPPGYVYNEQFF. The CDR3 region has the DNA TGTGCCAGCAGTCCTCCGGGATACGTCTACAATGAGCAGTTCTTC.

A few counts support this clone. The chain combines TRBV6-5 with TRBJ1-5, with unresolved D. In germline, CDR1 is MNHEY, CDR2 SVGAGI. This CDR3 spans 14 amino acids. V was shortened by 6 bases and J by 0 bases, with 9 bases between the two germline ends. CDR3 bases: TGTGCCAGCAGAGCGACGGCTAGCAATCAGCCCCAGCATTTT. This sequence encodes CASRATASNQPQHF.

CDR3 coding DNA: TGTGCCAGCAGTGACTCGATGTCGAGTAAAGCTTTCTTT. Translated: CASSDSMSSKAFF. The chain recombines TRBV6-4 with TRBJ1-1; D ambiguous. The CDR3 contains 13 residues. Germline V lookup: CDR1 MRHNA, CDR2 SNTAGT. The V gene lost 0 bases and the J gene lost 9 bases, with 11 bases spanning the gap.

V gene TRBV14 combines with J gene TRBJ2-5; 7 bases are a match to TRBD2. The CDR3 runs 15 residues. Germline V lookup: CDR1 SGHDN, CDR2 FVKESK. The trim removed 2 bases at V and 2 bases at J, leaving 5 bases unmatched. This chain's CDR3 is CASSQLAVHQETQYF. The DNA for the CDR3 is TGTGCCAGCAGCCAACTAGCGGTACATCAAGAGACCCAGTACTTC.

This chain joins TRBV12-3 or TRBV12-4 and TRBJ1-6; no firm D call. CDR3 length: 12 amino acids. Trimming stripped 6 bases from V and 7 bases from J, with 7 bases between. The CDR3 sequence: CASRHKNSPLHF. DNA of the CDR3: TGTGCCAGCAGACACAAGAATTCACCCCTCCACTTT.

The chain recombines TRBV6-1 with TRBJ1-1, with TRBD1 matching 7 bases. V lost 1 base and J lost 5; bases outside the gene matches: 4. The CDR3 extends over 14 amino acids. CDR1 MNHNS and CDR2 SASEGT come from the germline V gene. This chain's CDR3 is CASSEETGRTEAFF. CDR3 nucleotide sequence: TGTGCCAGCAGTGAAGAGACAGGGAGGACTGAAGCTTTCTTT.

The chain recombines TRBV11-3 with TRBJ2-3, with 8 bases lining up with TRBD1. The germline CDR1 and CDR2 sequences are SGHNT and YENEEA. The CDR3 loop spans 14 amino acids. The ends lost 5 bases at V and 5 bases at J; junction bases unmatched: 6. DNA of the CDR3: TGTGCCAGCAGCCCCGGACAGGGTGGAGATACGCAGTATTTT. Amino acids: CASSPGQGGDTQYF.

The chain joins TRBV9 to TRBJ2-7, with TRBD2 identical over 10 bases. The CDR3 is 16 amino acids. Germline V lookup: CDR1 SGDLS, CDR2 YYNGEE. V lost 4 bases and J lost 6; bases outside the gene matches: 13. The CDR3 protein is CASSSQLAGVLGEQYF. The CDR3, as DNA: TGTGCCAGCAGCTCCCAGCTAGCGGGAGTGCTAGGCGAGCAGTACTTC. Filled out from reference TRBV9 and TRBJ2-7, the complete variable domain reads DSGVTQTPKHLITATGQRVTLRCSPRSGDLSVYWYQQSLDQGLQFLIQYYNGEERAKGNILERFSAQQFPDLHSELNLSSLELGDSALYFCASSSQLAGVLGEQYFGPGTRLTVT.

This chain links TRBV10-3 with TRBJ1-1; 7 bases fit TRBD1. The V gene end was trimmed by 4 bases and the J gene end by 0 bases; junction bases not matched to a gene: 11. The germline V gene has CDR1 ENHRY and CDR2 SYGVKD. The CDR3 totals 17 residues. CDR3 loop: CAISAWDRRGVNTEAFF. Written as DNA, the CDR3 is TGTGCCATCAGTGCATGGGACAGACGAGGGGTGAACACTGAAGCTTTCTTT.

The rearrangement joins TRBV2 to TRBJ1-1; maybe TRBD1 (5 bases). CDR1 SNHLY and CDR2 FYNNEI come from the germline V gene. The CDR3 covers 14 residues. The V and J ends lost 4 bases and 0 bases respectively, with 9 bases between them. The CDR3 DNA reads as TGTGCCAGCAGTGTCGGACATATGAACACTGAAGCTTTCTTT. Its protein product is CASSVGHMNTEAFF. The variable domain in full, completed from reference TRBV2 and TRBJ1-1, reads EPEVTQTPSHQVTQMGQEVILRCVPISNHLYFYWYRQILGQKVEFLVSFYNNEISEKSEIFDDQFSVERPDGSNFTLKIRSTKLEDSAMYFCASSVGHMNTEAFFGQGTRLTVV.

The chain carries TRBV5-4 and TRBJ1-1, with TRBD1 matching over 12 bases. The CDR3 extends over 17 amino acids. CDR1 and CDR2 (germline): SGHNT, YYREEE (reference sequence). J gave up 3 bases and V 5 bases, and 11 bases lay outside the gene matches. CDR3 residues: CASSSPGTGGRYTEAFF. The CDR3 DNA reads TGTGCCAGCAGTTCGCCCGGGACAGGGGGCAGGTACACTGAAGCTTTCTTT.

The sample holds one count of this clone. The rearrangement uses TRBV29-1 and TRBJ2-7; D is undetermined. Trimming left V 4 bases short and J 5 bases short, with 15 bases between. The CDR3 consists of 13 residues. CDR1 is SQVTM and CDR2 is ANQGSEA in the germline V gene. The CDR3: CSVVLGEVDEQYF. CDR3 nucleotide sequence: TGCAGCGTTGTCCTCGGAGAGGTCGACGAGCAGTACTTC.

The V and J genes are TRBV3-1 (or the pseudogene TRBV3-2) and TRBJ2-5, with TRBD1 identical over 10 bases. CDR3 length equals 16 residues. Germline CDR1 and CDR2: LGHDT and YNNKEL (reference sequence). The V and J ends lost 5 bases and 5 bases, in that order; junction bases with no gene match: 11. For the CDR3, the DNA is TGTGCCAGCAGCAGCCGGGACAGGGGACGGAGGGAGACCCAGTACTTC. Translation gives CASSSRDRGRRETQYF.

The V and J genes are TRBV29-1 and TRBJ1-1, with 9 bases matching TRBD1. With V trimmed by 5 bases and J by 4 bases, 5 bases remained unmatched. The CDR3 is made up of 13 amino acids. Germline V gene data show CDR1 as SQVTM and CDR2 as ANQGSEA. CDR3 protein: CSVKTGGVTEAFF. CDR3 nucleotides: TGCAGCGTTAAGACAGGGGGTGTCACTGAAGCTTTCTTT.